This T cell receptor beta chain is from a study of cytomegalovirus exposure and HLA in healthy donors. This clone has just a few counts. Researchers ran the PCR with 60 Vbeta and 13 Jbeta primers. Here immunoSEQ multiplex PCR was the method, and the copy in TCRdb shows in-frame clones only, minus some. The table lists some 76,000 clones, 65% to 85% of them singletons. V lost 6 bases and J lost 4, with 12 bases in between. In germline, CDR1 is MNHEY, CDR2 SMNVEV (reference sequence). This CDR3 is built from 13 residues. This sequence joins TRBV27 and TRBJ1-1; possibly TRBD1 for D (6 bases). The clonotype comes from a woman aged 45-59 years in good health and CMV-seronegative. The specimen was PBMCs. CDR3 DNA: TGTGCCAGCAGCCATACAGGGCTCACTGAAGCTTTCTTT. As protein: CASSHTGLTEAFF.